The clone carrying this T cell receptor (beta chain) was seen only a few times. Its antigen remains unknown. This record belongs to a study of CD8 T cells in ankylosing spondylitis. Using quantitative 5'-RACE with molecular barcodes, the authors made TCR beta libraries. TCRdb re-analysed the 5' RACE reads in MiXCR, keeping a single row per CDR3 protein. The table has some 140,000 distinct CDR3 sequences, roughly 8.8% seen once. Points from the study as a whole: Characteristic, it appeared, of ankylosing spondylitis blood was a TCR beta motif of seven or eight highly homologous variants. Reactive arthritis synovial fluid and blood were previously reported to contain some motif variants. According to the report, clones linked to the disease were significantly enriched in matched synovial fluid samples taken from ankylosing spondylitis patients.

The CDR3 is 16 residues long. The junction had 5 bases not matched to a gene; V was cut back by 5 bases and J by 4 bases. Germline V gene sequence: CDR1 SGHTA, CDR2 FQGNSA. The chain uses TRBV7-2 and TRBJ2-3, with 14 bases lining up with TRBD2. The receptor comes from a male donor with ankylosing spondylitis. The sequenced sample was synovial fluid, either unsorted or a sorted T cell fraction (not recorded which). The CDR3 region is CASSGRLAGGADTQYF. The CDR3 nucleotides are TGTGCCAGCAGCGGCAGACTAGCGGGGGGGGCAGATACGCAGTATTTT.